This T cell receptor beta chain stems from a study of control samples from healthy donors and cancer patients. Clones were read by immunoSEQ multiplex PCR, and TCRdb kept only the in-frame ones, dropping some. The sample includes approximately 180,000 clones, 91% seen only once; the top ten take just over 2%. The germline gives CDR1 SNHLY, CDR2 FYNNEI. The CDR3 runs to 14 residues. V lost 6 bases to trimming and J lost 8 bases; unmatched junction nucleotides: 10. The specimen was blood. This sequence joins TRBV2 and TRBJ1-2; 9 bases are shared with TRBD1. This receptor was obtained from a woman aged 40 to 50 in good health. The CDR3 coding sequence is TGTGCCAGCAGCGACCGGGACAGGGTTGACGGCTACACCTTC. Amino acids: CASSDRDRVDGYTF. The whole variable domain, remainder taken from reference TRBV2 and TRBJ1-2, is EPEVTQTPSHQVTQMGQEVILRCVPISNHLYFYWYRQILGQKVEFLVSFYNNEISEKSEIFDDQFSVERPDGSNFTLKIRSTKLEDSAMYFCASSDRDRVDGYTFGSGTRLTVV.